The T cell receptor (beta chain) under discussion was sequenced for a study of blood T cell repertoires in COVID-19. Study at large: Acute and convalescent COVID-19 samples came from the United States, Italy and Spain.

Profiling relied on immunoSEQ multiplex PCR, and the TCRdb table lists in-frame clones only, not all of them. Of 250,000 to 350,000 clones listed, approximately 89% are singletons. The V gene's germline CDR1 is SGDLS and CDR2 YYNGEE. The CDR3 runs 18 residues. After removal of 1 base from V and 5 bases from J, the junction contained 11 bases not matched to a gene. The sequencing input was PBMCs or T cells enriched from blood (not recorded which). The source is a woman aged 45-59 years who had been exposed to COVID-19. V usage is TRBV9 and J usage is TRBJ2-5, with 13 bases lining up with TRBD2. The CDR3 reads CASSVSSGGLAGLETQYF. For the CDR3, the DNA is TGTGCCAGCAGCGTATCATCGGGGGGACTAGCGGGGTTGGAGACCCAGTACTTC.